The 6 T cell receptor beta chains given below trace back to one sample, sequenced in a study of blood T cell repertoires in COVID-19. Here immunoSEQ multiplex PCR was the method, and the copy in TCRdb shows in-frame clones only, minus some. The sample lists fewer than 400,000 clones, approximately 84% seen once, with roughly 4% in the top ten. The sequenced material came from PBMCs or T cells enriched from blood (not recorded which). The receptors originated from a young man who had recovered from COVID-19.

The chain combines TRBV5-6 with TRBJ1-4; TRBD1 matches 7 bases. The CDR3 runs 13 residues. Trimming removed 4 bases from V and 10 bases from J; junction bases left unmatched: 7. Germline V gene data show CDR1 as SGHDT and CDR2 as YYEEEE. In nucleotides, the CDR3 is TGTGCCAGCAGCGGCGGGGACAGACGAAAACTGTTTTTT. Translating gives CASSGGDRRKLFF.

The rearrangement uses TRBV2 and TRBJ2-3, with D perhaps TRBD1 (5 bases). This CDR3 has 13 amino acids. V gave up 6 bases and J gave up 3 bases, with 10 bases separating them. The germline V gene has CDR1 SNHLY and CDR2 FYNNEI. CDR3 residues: CASRGRGTDTQYF. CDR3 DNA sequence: TGTGCCAGCAGGGGGCGTGGGACAGATACGCAGTATTTT.

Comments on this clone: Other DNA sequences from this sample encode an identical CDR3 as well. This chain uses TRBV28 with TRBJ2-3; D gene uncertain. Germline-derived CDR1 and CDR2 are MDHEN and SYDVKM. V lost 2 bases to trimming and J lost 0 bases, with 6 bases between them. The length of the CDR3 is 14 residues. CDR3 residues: CASSLGGSTDTQYF. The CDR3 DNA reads TGTGCCAGCAGTTTAGGCGGCAGCACAGATACGCAGTATTTT.

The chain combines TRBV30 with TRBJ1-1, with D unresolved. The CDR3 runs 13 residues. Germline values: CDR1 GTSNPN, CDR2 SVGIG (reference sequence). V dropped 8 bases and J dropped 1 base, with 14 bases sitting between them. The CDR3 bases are TGTGCCCGGATAAGCTTTGGGAACACTGAAGCTTTCTTT. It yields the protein CARISFGNTEAFF.

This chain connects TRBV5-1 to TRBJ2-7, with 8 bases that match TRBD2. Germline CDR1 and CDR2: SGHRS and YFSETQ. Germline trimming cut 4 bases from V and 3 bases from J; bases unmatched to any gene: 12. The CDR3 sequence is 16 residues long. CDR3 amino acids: CASSPIAGGSGYEQYF. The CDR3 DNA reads TGCGCCAGCAGCCCGATCGCGGGGGGTTCGGGCTACGAGCAGTACTTC.

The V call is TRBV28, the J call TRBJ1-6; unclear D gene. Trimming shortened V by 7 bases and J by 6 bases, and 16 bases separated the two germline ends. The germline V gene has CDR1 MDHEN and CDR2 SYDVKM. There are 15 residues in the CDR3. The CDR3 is CASTKPRGRNSPLHF. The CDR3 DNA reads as TGTGCCAGCACTAAACCTCGCGGGCGTAATTCACCCCTCCACTTT.